A single sample is the source of the 5 T cell receptor beta chains below, sequenced in a study of OX40 agonist ivuxolimab in advanced cancers. The protocol was immunoSEQ multiplex PCR, while the TCRdb copy is restricted to in-frame clones and leaves out a portion. The repertoire holds roughly 80,000 clones, with 75% to 90% as singletons. The sample consisted of CD4+ or CD8+ T cells sorted from blood, taken in a trial of the OX40 agonist ivuxolimab. Every receptor here comes from an adult with an advanced solid tumor such as melanoma, head and neck, liver or kidney cancer.

The chain couples TRBV6-6 to TRBJ1-5; 8 bases line up with TRBD1. This CDR3 is built from 15 residues. J gave up 0 bases and V 7 bases, and 5 bases lay outside the gene matches. Germline V gene lookup returns CDR1 MNHNY and CDR2 SVGAGI (reference sequence). The CDR3 here is CASTRDRTSNQPQHF. The CDR3 DNA reads TGTGCCAGCACCCGGGACAGGACTAGCAATCAGCCCCAGCATTTT.

The V and J genes are TRBV7-9 and TRBJ1-2; 7 bases line up with TRBD1. The V gene end was trimmed by 4 bases and the J gene end by 4 bases; junction bases not matched to a gene: 6. The CDR3 totals 14 residues. The germline V gene encodes CDR1 SEHNR and CDR2 FQNEAQ (reference sequence). CDR3 coding DNA: TGTGCCAGCAGCTCAGGACAGGTGATCTATGGCTACACCTTC. It specifies CASSSGQVIYGYTF.

The CDR3 bases are TGCGCCAGCAGTGATCGGGCAGAAAACACAGATACGCAGTATTTT. Its translation: CASSDRAENTDTQYF. The chain couples TRBV10-2 to TRBJ2-3; D is unresolved. Trimming cost V 3 bases and J 2 bases, with 12 bases left between them. CDR3 length: 15 amino acids. The germline CDR1 and CDR2 sequences are WSHSY and SAAADI.

The chain recombines TRBV27 with TRBJ1-5; TRBD1 aligns across 10 bases. Germline V gives CDR1 MNHEY, CDR2 SMNVEV (reference sequence). The V gene end was trimmed by 6 bases and the J gene end by 6 bases; junction bases not matched to a gene: 20. There are 19 residues in the CDR3. The CDR3 coding sequence is TGTGCCAGCAGCAGAAAGAGCCCGGGGGGGACAGGGGTAGGTCAGCCCCAGCATTTT. This gives the protein CASSRKSPGGTGVGQPQHF.

J is TRBJ1-5 and V is TRBV28, with 9 bases that match TRBD1. The V segment lost 4 bases and the J segment 8 bases; nucleotides outside the gene matches: 9. CDR1 is MDHEN and CDR2 is SYDVKM in the germline V gene. CDR3 length: 15 residues. This CDR3 reads CASSSTGTGREPQHF. CDR3 coding DNA: TGTGCCAGCAGTTCCACAGGGACAGGGAGGGAGCCCCAGCATTTT. Combining the CDR3 with reference TRBV28 and TRBJ1-5 gives the whole variable domain DVKVTQSSRYLVKRTGEKVFLECVQDMDHENMFWYRQDPGLGLRLIYFSYDVKMKEKGDIPEGYSVSREKKERFSLILESASTNQTSMYLCASSSTGTGREPQHFGDGTRLSIL.